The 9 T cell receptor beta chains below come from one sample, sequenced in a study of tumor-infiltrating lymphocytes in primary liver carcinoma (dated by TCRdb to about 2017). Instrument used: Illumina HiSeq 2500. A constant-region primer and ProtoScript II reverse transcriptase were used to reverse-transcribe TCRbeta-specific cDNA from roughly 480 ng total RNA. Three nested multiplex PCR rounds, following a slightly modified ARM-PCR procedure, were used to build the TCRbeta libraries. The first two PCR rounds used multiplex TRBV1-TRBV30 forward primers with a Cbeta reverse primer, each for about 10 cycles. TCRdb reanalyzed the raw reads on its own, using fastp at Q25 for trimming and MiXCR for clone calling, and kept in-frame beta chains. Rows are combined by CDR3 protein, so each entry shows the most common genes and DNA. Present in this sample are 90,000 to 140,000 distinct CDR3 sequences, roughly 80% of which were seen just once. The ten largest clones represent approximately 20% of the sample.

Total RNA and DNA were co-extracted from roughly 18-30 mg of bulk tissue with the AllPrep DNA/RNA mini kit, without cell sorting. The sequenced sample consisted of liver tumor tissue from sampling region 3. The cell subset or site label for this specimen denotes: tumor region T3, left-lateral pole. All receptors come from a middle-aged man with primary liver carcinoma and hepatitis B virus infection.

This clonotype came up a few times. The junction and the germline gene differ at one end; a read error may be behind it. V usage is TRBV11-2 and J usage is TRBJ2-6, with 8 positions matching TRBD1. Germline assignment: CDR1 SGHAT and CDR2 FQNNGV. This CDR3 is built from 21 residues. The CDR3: CASSMGGDRGISLSGANVMTF. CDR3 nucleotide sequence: TGTGCCAGCAGCATGGGGGGAGACAGGGGTATTTCCCTCTCTGGGGCTAACGTCATGACTTTC. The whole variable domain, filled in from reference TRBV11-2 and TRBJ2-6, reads EAGVAQSPRYKIIEKRQSVAFWCNPISGHATLYWYQQILGQGPKLLIQFQNNGVVDDSQLPKDRFSAERLKGVDSTLKIQPAKLEDSAVYLCASSMGGDRGISLSGANVMTFGAGSRLTVL.

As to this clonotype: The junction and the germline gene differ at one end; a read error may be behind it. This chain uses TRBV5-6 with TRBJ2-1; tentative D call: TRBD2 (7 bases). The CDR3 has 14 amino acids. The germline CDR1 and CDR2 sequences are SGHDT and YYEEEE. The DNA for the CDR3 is TGTACCAGCAGCGGGGCAGGGGCGGACAATGAGCAGTTCTTC. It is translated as CTSSGAGADNEQFF.

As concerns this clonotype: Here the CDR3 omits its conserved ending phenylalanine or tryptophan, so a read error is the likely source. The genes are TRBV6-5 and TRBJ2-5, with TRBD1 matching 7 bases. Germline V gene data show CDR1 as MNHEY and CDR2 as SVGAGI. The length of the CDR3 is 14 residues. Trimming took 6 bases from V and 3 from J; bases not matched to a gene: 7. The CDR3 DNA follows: TGTGCCAGCAGCCAACAGGGGTGGGAAGAGACCCAGTACCTT. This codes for CASSQQGWEETQYL.

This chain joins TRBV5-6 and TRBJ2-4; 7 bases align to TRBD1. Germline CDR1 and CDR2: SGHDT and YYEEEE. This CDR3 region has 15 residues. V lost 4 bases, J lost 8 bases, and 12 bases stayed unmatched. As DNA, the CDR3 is TGTGCCAGCAGCACTACAGGGGCATCGCCGTACATTCAGTACTTC. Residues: CASSTTGASPYIQYF.

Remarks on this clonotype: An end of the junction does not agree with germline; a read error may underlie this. As DNA, the CDR3 is TGTGTCAGTAGTGAGAGCGGGGTCCAAGAGACCCAATACTTC. Its protein is CVSSESGVQETQYF. This chain joins TRBV6-2 or TRBV6-3 and TRBJ2-5; 7 bases are a match to TRBD2. This CDR3 comprises 14 residues. The germline CDR1 and CDR2 sequences are MNHEY and SVGEGT.

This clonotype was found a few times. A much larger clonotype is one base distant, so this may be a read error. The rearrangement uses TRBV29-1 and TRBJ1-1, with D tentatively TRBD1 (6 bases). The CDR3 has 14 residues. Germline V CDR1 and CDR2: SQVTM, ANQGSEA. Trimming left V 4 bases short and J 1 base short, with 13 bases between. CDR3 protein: CSVARGFGNTEAFF. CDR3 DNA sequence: TGCAGCGTTGCGAGGGGGTTTGGGAACACTGAAGCTTTCTTT.

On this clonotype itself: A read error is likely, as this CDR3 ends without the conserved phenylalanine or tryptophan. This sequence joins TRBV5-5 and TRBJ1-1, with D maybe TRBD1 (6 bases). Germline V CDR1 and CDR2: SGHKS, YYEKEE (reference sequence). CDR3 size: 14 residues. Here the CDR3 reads CASSLYYREVEAFL. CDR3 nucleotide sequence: TGTGCCAGTAGCTTGTACTACAGGGAGGTTGAAGCTTTCCTT.

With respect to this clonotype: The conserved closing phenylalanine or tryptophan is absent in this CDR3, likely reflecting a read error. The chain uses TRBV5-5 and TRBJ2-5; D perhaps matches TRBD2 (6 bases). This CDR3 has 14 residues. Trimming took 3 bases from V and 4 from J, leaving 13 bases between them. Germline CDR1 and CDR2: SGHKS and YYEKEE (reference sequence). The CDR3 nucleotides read TGTGCCAGCAGCTCAATGACTAGGGGAGAGACCCAGTACTCC. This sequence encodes CASSSMTRGETQYS.

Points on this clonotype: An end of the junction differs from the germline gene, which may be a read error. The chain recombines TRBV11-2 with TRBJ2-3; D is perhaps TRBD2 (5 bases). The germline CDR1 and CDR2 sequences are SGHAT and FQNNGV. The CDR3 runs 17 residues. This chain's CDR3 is CVSSLDPGKTSTDTQYF. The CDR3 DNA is TGTGTCAGCAGTTTAGATCCGGGGAAGACTAGCACAGATACGCAGTATTTT.